This entry is about one T cell receptor (beta chain). This sample was included in a study of graft-versus-host responses after intestinal transplantation. This CDR3 is built from 14 residues. With 5 bases clipped from V and 5 bases from J, the junction kept 4 bases outside the gene matches. In germline, CDR1 is SGHTA, CDR2 FQGNSA. The assay was immunoSEQ multiplex PCR, and TCRdb's table has in-frame clones only and misses some. The sample includes approximately 58,000 clones, about 90% of them seen just once. The sample in question was PBMCs, obtained approximately 120 days after intestinal transplantation. This TCR was sampled from a human patient who received an intestinal transplant, so some T cells may come from the graft donor. The chain recombines TRBV7-2 with TRBJ1-2, with 11 bases identical to TRBD1. In DNA form, the CDR3 reads TGTGCCAGCAGCGGACAGGGGGCCGGGTATGGCTACACCTTC. This codes for CASSGQGAGYGYTF.